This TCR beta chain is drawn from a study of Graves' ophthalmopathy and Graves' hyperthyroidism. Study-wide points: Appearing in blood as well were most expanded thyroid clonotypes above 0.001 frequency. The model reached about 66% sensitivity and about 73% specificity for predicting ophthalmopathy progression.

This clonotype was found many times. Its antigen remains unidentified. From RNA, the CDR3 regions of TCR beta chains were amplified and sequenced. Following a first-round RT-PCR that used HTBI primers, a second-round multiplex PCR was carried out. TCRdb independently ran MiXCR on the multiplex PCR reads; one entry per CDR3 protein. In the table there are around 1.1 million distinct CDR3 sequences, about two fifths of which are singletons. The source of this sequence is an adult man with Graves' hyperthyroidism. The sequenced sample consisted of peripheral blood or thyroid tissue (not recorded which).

As DNA, the CDR3 is TGTGCCAGCAGCTTCTGGATCGATCAGCCCCAGCATTTT. It translates to CASSFWIDQPQHF. The V gene is TRBV7-2, the J gene TRBJ1-5; D unclear. The CDR3 is 13 amino acids. The germline gives CDR1 SGHTA, CDR2 FQGNSA. V lost 3 bases to trimming and J lost 5 bases, with 8 bases between them.